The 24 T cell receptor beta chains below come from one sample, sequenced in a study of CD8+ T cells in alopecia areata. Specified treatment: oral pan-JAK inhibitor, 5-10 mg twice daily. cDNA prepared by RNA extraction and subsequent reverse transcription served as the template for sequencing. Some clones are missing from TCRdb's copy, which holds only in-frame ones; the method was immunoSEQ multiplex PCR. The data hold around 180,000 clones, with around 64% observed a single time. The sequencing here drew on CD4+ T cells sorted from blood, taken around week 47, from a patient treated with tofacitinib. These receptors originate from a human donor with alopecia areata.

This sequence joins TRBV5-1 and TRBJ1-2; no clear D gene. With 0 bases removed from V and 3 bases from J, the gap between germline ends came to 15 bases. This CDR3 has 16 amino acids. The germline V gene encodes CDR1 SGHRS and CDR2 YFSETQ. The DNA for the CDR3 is TGCGCCAGCAGCTTGGTTGGGGTTTCTCGAGACTATGGCTACACCTTC. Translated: CASSLVGVSRDYGYTF.

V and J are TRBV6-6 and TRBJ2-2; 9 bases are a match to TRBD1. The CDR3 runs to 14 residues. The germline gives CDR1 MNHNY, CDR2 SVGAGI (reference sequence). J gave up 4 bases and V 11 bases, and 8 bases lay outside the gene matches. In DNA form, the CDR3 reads TGTGCCGGGATGGGACAGGGCTTCACCGGGGAGCTGTTTTTT. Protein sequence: CAGMGQGFTGELFF.

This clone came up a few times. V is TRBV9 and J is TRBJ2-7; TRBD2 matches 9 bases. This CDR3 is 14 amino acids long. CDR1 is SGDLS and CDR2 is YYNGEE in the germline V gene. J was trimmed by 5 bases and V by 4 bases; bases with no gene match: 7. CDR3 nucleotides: TGTGCCAGCAGCTCTAGCGGGGTTGGGCACGAGCAGTACTTC. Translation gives CASSSSGVGHEQYF. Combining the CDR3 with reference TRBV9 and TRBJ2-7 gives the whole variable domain DSGVTQTPKHLITATGQRVTLRCSPRSGDLSVYWYQQSLDQGLQFLIQYYNGEERAKGNILERFSAQQFPDLHSELNLSSLELGDSALYFCASSSSGVGHEQYFGPGTRLTVT.

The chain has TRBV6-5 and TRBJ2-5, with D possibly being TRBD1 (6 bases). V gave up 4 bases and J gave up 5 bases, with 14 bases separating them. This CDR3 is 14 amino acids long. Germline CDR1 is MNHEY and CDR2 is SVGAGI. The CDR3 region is CASSFGTTLETQYF. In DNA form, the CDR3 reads TGTGCCAGCAGTTTTGGGACAACGCTGGAGACCCAGTACTTC.

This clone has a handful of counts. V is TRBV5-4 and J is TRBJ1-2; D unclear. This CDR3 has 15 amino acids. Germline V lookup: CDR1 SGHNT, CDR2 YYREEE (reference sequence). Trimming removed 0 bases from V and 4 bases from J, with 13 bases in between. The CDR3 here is CASSLEGLGGYGYTF. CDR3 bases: TGTGCCAGCAGCTTGGAAGGTTTGGGCGGCTATGGCTACACCTTC.

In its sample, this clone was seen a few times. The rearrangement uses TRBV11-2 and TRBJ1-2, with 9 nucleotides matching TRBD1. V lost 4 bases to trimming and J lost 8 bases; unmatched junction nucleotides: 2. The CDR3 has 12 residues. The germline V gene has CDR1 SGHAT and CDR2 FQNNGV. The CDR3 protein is CASSSDRGGYTF. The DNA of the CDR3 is TGTGCCAGCAGCTCGGACAGGGGCGGCTACACCTTC.

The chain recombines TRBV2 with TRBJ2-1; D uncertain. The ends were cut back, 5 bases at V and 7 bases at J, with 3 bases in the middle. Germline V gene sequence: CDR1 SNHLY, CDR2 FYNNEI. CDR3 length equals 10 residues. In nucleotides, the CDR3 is TGTGCCAGCAGTTGGAATGAGCAGTTCTTC. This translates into CASSWNEQFF.

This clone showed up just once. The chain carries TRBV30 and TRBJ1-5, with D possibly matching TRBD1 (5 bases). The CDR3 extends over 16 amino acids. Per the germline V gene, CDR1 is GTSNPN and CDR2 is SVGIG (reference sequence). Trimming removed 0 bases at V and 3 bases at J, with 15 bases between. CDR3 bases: TGTGCCTGGAGTGTGGCTGGGGGTCGCCCCAATCAGCCCCAGCATTTT. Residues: CAWSVAGGRPNQPQHF.

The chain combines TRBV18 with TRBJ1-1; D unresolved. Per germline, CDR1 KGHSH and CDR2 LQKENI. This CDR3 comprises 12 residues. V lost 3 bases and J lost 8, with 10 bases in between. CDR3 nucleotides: TGTGCCAGCTCACCCCAAGGAACGGAAGCTTTCTTT. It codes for CASSPQGTEAFF.

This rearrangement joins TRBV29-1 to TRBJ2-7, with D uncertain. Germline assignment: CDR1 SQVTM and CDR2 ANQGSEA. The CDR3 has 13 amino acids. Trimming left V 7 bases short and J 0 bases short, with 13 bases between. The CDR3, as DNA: TGCAGCGCCCGAAAGGCGGACTCCTACGAGCAGTACTTC. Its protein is CSARKADSYEQYF.

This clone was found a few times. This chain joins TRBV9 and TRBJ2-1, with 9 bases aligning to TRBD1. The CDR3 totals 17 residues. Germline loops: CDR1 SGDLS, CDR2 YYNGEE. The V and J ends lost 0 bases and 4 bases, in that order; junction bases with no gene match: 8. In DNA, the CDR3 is TGTGCCAGCAGCGTAGGTCTCGAGACAGGGGGTTACAATGAGCAGTTCTTC. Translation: CASSVGLETGGYNEQFF.

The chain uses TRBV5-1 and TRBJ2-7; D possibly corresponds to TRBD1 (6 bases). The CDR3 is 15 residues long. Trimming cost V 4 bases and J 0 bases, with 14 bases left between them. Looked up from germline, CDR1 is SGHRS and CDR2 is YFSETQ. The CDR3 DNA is TGCGCCAGCAGCCCAAATTGGGACACCTCCTACGAGCAGTACTTC. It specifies CASSPNWDTSYEQYF.

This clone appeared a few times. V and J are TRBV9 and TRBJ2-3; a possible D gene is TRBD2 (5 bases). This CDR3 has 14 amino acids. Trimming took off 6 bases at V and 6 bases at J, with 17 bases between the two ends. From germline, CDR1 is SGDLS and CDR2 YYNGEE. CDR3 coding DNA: TGTGCCAGCACGACGCGGCGAAGCGGCGATACGCAGTATTTT. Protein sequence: CASTTRRSGDTQYF.

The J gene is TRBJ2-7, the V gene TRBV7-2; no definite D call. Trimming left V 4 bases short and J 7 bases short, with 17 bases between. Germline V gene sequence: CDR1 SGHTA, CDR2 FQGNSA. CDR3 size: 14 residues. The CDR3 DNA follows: TGTGCCAGCAGCTCTGGGGTCCGCCTTGCGGAGCAGTACTTC. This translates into CASSSGVRLAEQYF.

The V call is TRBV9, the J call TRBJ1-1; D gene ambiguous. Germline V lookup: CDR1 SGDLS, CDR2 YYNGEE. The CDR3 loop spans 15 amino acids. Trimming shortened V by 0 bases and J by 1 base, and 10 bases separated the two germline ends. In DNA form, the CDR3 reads TGTGCCAGCAGCGTAGGGCAGGTAAAGAACACTGAAGCTTTCTTT. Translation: CASSVGQVKNTEAFF.

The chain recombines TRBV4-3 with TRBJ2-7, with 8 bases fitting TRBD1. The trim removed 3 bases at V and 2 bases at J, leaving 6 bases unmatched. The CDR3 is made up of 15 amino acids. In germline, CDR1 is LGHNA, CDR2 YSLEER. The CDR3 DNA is TGCGCCAGCAGCCATTCACCGGGACAGGCCTACGAGCAGTACTTC. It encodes CASSHSPGQAYEQYF.

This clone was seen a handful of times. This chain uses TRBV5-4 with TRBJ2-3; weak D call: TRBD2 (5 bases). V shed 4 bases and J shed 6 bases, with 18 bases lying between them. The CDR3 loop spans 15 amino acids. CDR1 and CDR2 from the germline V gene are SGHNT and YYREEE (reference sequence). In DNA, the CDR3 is TGTGCCAGCAGCCCTGTCGGACTCTCCAGGGATACGCAGTATTTT. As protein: CASSPVGLSRDTQYF.

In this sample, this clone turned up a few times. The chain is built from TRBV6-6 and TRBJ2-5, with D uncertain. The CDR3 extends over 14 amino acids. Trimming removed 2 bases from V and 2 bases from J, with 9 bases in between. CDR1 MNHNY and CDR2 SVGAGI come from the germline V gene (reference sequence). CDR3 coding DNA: TGTGCCAGCAGTTACATTCTCGGTCAAGAGACCCAGTACTTC. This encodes CASSYILGQETQYF.

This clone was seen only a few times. CDR3 sequence: CAWTPPGGPSYEQYF. The CDR3 DNA reads as TGTGCCTGGACCCCCCCCGGGGGACCCTCCTACGAGCAGTACTTC. V gene TRBV30 combines with J gene TRBJ2-7; D is perhaps TRBD2 (6 bases). Germline lookup yields CDR1 GTSNPN and CDR2 SVGIG (reference sequence). Deletions cut 4 bases from V and 0 bases from J, with 16 bases between. This CDR3 region has 15 residues.

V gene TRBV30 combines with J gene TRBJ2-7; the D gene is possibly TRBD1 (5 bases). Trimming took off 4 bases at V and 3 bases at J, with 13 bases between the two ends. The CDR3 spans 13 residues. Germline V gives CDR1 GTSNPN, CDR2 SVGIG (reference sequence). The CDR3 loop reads CAWISQGNYEQYF. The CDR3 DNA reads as TGTGCCTGGATCAGTCAGGGAAACTACGAGCAGTACTTC.

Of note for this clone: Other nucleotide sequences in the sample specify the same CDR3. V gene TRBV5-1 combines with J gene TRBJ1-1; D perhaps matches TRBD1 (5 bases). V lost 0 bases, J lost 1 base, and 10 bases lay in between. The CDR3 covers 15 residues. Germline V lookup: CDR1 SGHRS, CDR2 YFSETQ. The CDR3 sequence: CASSLVGAENTEAFF. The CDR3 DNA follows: TGCGCCAGCAGCTTGGTTGGGGCCGAGAACACTGAAGCTTTCTTT. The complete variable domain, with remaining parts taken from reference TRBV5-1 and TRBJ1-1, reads KAGVTQTPRYLIKTRGQQVTLSCSPISGHRSVSWYQQTPGQGLQFLFEYFSETQRNKGNFPGRFSGRQFSNSRSEMNVSTLELGDSALYLCASSLVGAENTEAFFGQGTRLTVV.

CDR3 nucleotides: TGCAGCGTTTGGACAGGGGCGACAGATACGCAGTATTTT. Its translation is CSVWTGATDTQYF. This chain connects TRBV29-1 to TRBJ2-3; 9 positions agree with TRBD1. V trimming: 5 bases; J trimming: 3 bases; junction bases outside the gene matches: 3. In germline, CDR1 is SQVTM, CDR2 ANQGSEA. The CDR3 extends over 13 amino acids.

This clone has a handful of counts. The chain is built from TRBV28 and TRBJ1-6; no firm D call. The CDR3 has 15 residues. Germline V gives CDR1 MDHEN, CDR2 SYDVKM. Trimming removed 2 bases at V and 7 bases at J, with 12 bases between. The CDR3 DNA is TGTGCCAGCAGTTTACACGGCAATGGGAATTCACCCCTCCACTTT. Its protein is CASSLHGNGNSPLHF.

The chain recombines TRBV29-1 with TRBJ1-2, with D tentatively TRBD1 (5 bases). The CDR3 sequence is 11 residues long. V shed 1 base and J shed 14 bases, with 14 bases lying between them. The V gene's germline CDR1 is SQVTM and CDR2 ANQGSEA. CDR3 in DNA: TGCAGCGTTGAAGTCGGCAGGGTGTATACCTTC. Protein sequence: CSVEVGRVYTF.